The 7 T cell receptor beta chains below all came from one sample that was sequenced in a study of glioma-infiltrating T cells after dendritic cell vaccination. The table came from immunoSEQ multiplex PCR; TCRdb's copy has only in-frame clones and leaves some out. This repertoire shows over 90,000 clones, about 85% found once; its top ten account for under 3%. Sequencing was performed on blood, taken before dendritic cell vaccination. These receptors all come from a human donor with glioblastoma.

V is TRBV7-6 and J is TRBJ1-1; D ambiguous. The V gene lost 1 base and the J gene lost 0 bases, with 6 bases spanning the gap. The CDR3 is 14 amino acids. Germline-derived CDR1 and CDR2 are SGHVS and FNYEAQ. In nucleotides, the CDR3 is TGTGCCAGCAGCTTAGGAGGGTTGAACACTGAAGCTTTCTTT. Amino acid sequence: CASSLGGLNTEAFF.

The chain uses TRBV4-1 and TRBJ2-3; TRBD2 agrees at 9 bases. The CDR3 spans 17 residues. Germline trimming cut 2 bases from V and 2 bases from J; bases unmatched to any gene: 8. CDR1 and CDR2 from the germline V gene are MGHRA and YSYEKL. Here the CDR3 reads CASSQKGLAGITDTQYF. For the CDR3, the DNA is TGCGCCAGCAGCCAAAAGGGTCTAGCGGGGATCACAGATACGCAGTATTTT.

The chain recombines TRBV7-6 with TRBJ1-1; D not resolved. Germline CDR1 is SGHVS and CDR2 is FNYEAQ. CDR3 length: 16 residues. V lost 6 bases and J 0 bases, leaving 17 bases between the germline ends. CDR3 residues: CASSPLLGSMNTEAFF. In DNA, the CDR3 is TGTGCCAGCAGTCCTCTTTTGGGGAGCATGAACACTGAAGCTTTCTTT. The whole variable domain, filled in from reference TRBV7-6 and TRBJ1-1, reads GAGVSQSPRYKVTKRGQDVALRCDPISGHVSLYWYRQALGQGPEFLTYFNYEAQQDKSGLPNDRFSAERPEGSISTLTIQRTEQRDSAMYRCASSPLLGSMNTEAFFGQGTRLTVV.

The rearrangement links TRBV19 to TRBJ1-5; 7 bases agree with TRBD1. The CDR3 contains 15 residues. The V gene end was trimmed by 5 bases and the J gene end by 6 bases; junction bases not matched to a gene: 10. Germline V gene sequence: CDR1 LNHDA, CDR2 SQIVND (reference sequence). The DNA of the CDR3 is TGTGCCAGTAGTCCCCGACAGGGATTCGGTCAGCCCCAGCATTTT. The encoded protein is CASSPRQGFGQPQHF.

This rearrangement joins TRBV9 to TRBJ1-2; D is unresolved. This CDR3 is built from 15 residues. V gave up 4 bases and J gave up 7 bases, with 20 bases separating them. Germline CDR1 and CDR2: SGDLS and YYNGEE. The CDR3 loop reads CASSFTQHGGVGYTF. CDR3 DNA sequence: TGTGCCAGCAGCTTCACCCAACACGGCGGGGTTGGCTACACCTTC.

As for this clone: One junction end disagrees with the germline gene, perhaps due to a read error. The chain links TRBV6-1 to TRBJ1-1; D is possibly TRBD1 (5 bases). CDR3 size: 17 residues. CDR1 is MNHNS, CDR2 SASEGT, per germline. The DNA of the CDR3 is TGTGCCAGCAGTGAAGCGGGGGGATTGGGCCGGAACACTGGAGCTTTCTTT. Amino acids: CASSEAGGLGRNTGAFF.

Details on this clone: This same CDR3 is encoded by further DNA sequences in the sample. The J gene is TRBJ1-2, the V gene TRBV5-1, with 10 bases identical to TRBD1. There are 14 residues in the CDR3. V trimming: 0 bases; J trimming: 4 bases; junction bases outside the gene matches: 0. Germline assignment: CDR1 SGHRS and CDR2 YFSETQ. The CDR3, as DNA: TGCGCCAGCAGCTTGGGGACAGGGGGCTATGGCTACACCTTC. Encoded protein: CASSLGTGGYGYTF.